Listed here are 8 T cell receptor beta chains from one sample, sequenced in a study of blood T cell repertoires in COVID-19. Only in-frame clones appear in the TCRdb table, and some are missing; sequencing was by immunoSEQ multiplex PCR. Here the sample spans roughly 150,000 clones, roughly nine tenths being singletons. The sample consisted of peripheral blood. The source of these receptors is a woman aged 70-85 years with acute or convalescent COVID-19.

This clone was recorded only once. The chain combines TRBV18 with TRBJ1-5; D is undetermined. The germline V gene encodes CDR1 KGHSH and CDR2 LQKENI. This CDR3 is 16 amino acids long. Deletions cut 6 bases from V and 4 bases from J, with 19 bases between. CDR3 DNA: TGTGCCAGCTCCGATAACGAGGTGAGAAAAAATCAGCCCCAGCATTTT. As protein: CASSDNEVRKNQPQHF.

The chain joins TRBV12-3 or TRBV12-4 to TRBJ1-2; D gene unclear. The V gene lost 7 bases and the J gene lost 4 bases, with 13 bases spanning the gap. The CDR3 consists of 13 residues. CDR3 residues: CASTRRGSYGYTF. CDR3 nucleotide sequence: TGTGCCAGCACCCGACGAGGGAGCTATGGCTACACCTTC.

The V call is TRBV6-5, the J call TRBJ1-2; possible D gene TRBD1, 6 bases. Between the trimmed V and J ends, which lost 6 bases and 0 bases, there was a span of 11 bases. CDR3 length: 14 residues. The germline CDR1 and CDR2 sequences are MNHEY and SVGAGI. Here the CDR3 DNA reads TGTGCCAGCAGCCGGACAGCTACTAACTATGGCTACACCTTC. It specifies CASSRTATNYGYTF.

This clone has more than one count but fewer than ten. This chain joins TRBV18 and TRBJ1-2; tentative D call: TRBD1 (5 bases). Germline CDR1 KGHSH, CDR2 LQKENI. Trimming removed 2 bases from V and 8 bases from J, with 12 bases in between. The CDR3 is 13 amino acids. The CDR3 is CASSPGALAGYTF. As DNA, the CDR3 is TGTGCCAGCTCACCAGGGGCATTGGCGGGCTACACCTTC.

V gene TRBV5-4 combines with J gene TRBJ1-3; D remains unclear. The CDR3 contains 18 residues. The ends were cut back, 1 base at V and 6 bases at J, with 23 bases in the middle. Germline CDR1 reads SGHNT; CDR2 reads YYREEE (reference sequence). CDR3 nucleotide sequence: TGTGCCAGCAGCTTGAGTGTCGCGGTCCCGGGAGGGTCAAACACCATATATTTT. Translated: CASSLSVAVPGGSNTIYF. The full variable domain, with the rest looked up from reference TRBV5-4 and TRBJ1-3, is ETGVTQSPTHLIKTRGQQVTLRCSSQSGHNTVSWYQQALGQGPQFIFQYYREEENGRGNFPPRFSGLQFPNYSSELNVNALELDDSALYLCASSLSVAVPGGSNTIYFGEGSWLTVV.

The rearrangement uses TRBV3-1 (or the pseudogene TRBV3-2) and TRBJ2-1; D remains ambiguous. Germline lookup yields CDR1 LGHDT and CDR2 YNNKEL (reference sequence). The germline V and J ends were trimmed by 2 bases and 9 bases, with 8 bases remaining between them. The CDR3 is 12 residues long. The CDR3: CASSQTSGEQFF. CDR3 in DNA: TGTGCCAGCAGCCAAACAAGTGGTGAGCAGTTCTTC.

The genes are TRBV5-4 and TRBJ1-5; TRBD1 is a possible D gene (5 bases). Germline CDR1 reads SGHNT; CDR2 reads YYREEE (reference sequence). The CDR3 sequence is 15 residues long. The V end was cut by 4 bases, the J end by 2 bases, with 13 bases between. The CDR3 loop is CASSPDGAGNQPQHF. In DNA, the CDR3 is TGTGCCAGCAGCCCCGATGGGGCAGGCAATCAGCCCCAGCATTTT.

The J gene is TRBJ2-1, the V gene TRBV6-6; D may be TRBD1 (6 bases). Trimming stripped 4 bases from V and 4 bases from J, with 8 bases between. This CDR3 region has 13 residues. Germline-derived CDR1 and CDR2 are MNHNY and SVGAGI (reference sequence). The CDR3 DNA sequence: TGTGCCAGCAGTTCCGGACAGTACAATGAGCAGTTCTTC. Amino acid sequence: CASSSGQYNEQFF.